Included here is one T cell receptor (beta chain) sequence, with context. Its antigen is unidentified. Time point meaning: week 35, safety follow-up. Vaccinated patients received 300 ug of mutant IDH1 20-mer peptide per dose, with topical imiquimod. New astrocytomas of WHO grade 3 or 4 that were IDH1-mutant and ATRX-lost were found in the donors. This sample is part of a study of a mutant IDH1 vaccine in newly diagnosed glioma. Study in general: Vaccine administration was initiated 4-6 weeks following radiotherapy alone, or with temozolomide cycles. An approximately 62% male, approximately 38% female split and a mean age of about 40 years characterized treated patients. Most patients had received both radiotherapy and temozolomide, the prior options being radiotherapy, temozolomide, or both.

The CDR3 has 13 residues. V lost 7 bases, J lost 6 bases, and 5 bases stayed unmatched. Germline lookup yields CDR1 SNHLY and CDR2 FYNNEI. TCRdb's table, derived via immunoSEQ multiplex PCR, lists solely in-frame clones and lacks some. The table lists tens of thousands of clones, 60% to 75% of them singletons. The rearrangement links TRBV2 to TRBJ1-1; 10 bases match TRBD1. This receptor was obtained from a man in his fifties or sixties with glioma. The starting material was PBMCs, obtained from a glioma patient whose treatment included an IDH1 peptide vaccine. CDR3 coding DNA: TGTGCCAGCAAACGGGACAGGGGTGCTGAAGCTTTCTTT. This translates into CASKRDRGAEAFF.